This TCR beta chain originates from a study of beta chain features in type 1 diabetes (dated by TCRdb to 2016 to 2019). As for the study more broadly: Mean age, gender distribution, total cell number and subset yield were not different between patients and healthy donors. The study compared the TCRB repertoires of sorted circulating CD4+ T cell subsets in recently diagnosed type 1 diabetes patients with those in matched healthy donors. Regulatory and stem cell-like memory subsets were isolated from only 8 patients and about eight healthy donors, whereas naive and central memory subsets came from all 30 or so donors. A total of under 120,000,000 sorted cells were examined across all samples, and RNA yield correlated strongly with the number of cells per subset. Overall study outcomes, separate from this receptor: PCR may preferentially amplify shorter templates, but because patient and control samples were amplified and corrected together, any resulting skew would affect both groups equally. Naive, central memory and regulatory TCRB repertoires appeared to be more alike among patients than among healthy donors. Fewer insertions and more nucleotide deletions at VDJ recombination sites were observed in patients with type 1 diabetes, implying thymic rearrangement abnormalities. Because the HLA sub-analyses included only small numbers of individuals, any influence of HLA type on TCRB rearrangement was left unresolved. Because cDNA rather than genomic DNA was sequenced, highly expressing activated cells could have been over-represented, although no difference in activation and CD3 levels was found between groups. A moderate but significant shortening of TCRB CDR3 length was observed in type 1 diabetes patients in all four CD4+ subsets.

Measured from the cysteine to the phenylalanine, the CDR3 is 16 residues long. The entry retains the CDR3 DNA only, 48 bases that are in frame from base 1. CDR1 and CDR2 are drawn from the germline V gene: MGHRA, YSYEKL. At the junction V is shortened by 4 bases and J by 0 bases; bases outside the gene matches: 8. The entire isolated RNA was reverse transcribed using the High Capacity cDNA Reverse Transcription Kit, and thus expressed TCRB transcripts were sequenced. Naive, central memory and regulatory T cell samples underwent deep immunoSEQ sequencing, averaging around 4 million total reads per sample. Sorted cells were lysed in RLT buffer, and RNA was extracted using DNase-treated RNeasy Micro or Mini kits according to cell number. To prevent cross-contamination, each cell subset was processed individually, whereas patient and healthy donor samples were processed jointly. The immunoSEQ multiplex PCR was used to amplify TCRB sequences from cDNA, generating 87-bp fragments that spanned the CDR3 region. Amplicons were sequenced on the Illumina HiSeq platform. The published analysis was carried out like this. PCR bias was computationally corrected using synthetic template baselines, reads within Hamming distance 2 were collapsed, and singletons that could not be merged were discarded. Reads were aligned against IMGT to assign V, D and J genes, CDR3 length and insertions or deletions at six rearrangement sites. Within each subset, clonotype counts were normalized to the number of sorted cells before true diversity and Gini coefficients were calculated with the tcR R package. The overlap coefficient, calculated on TCRB nucleotide sequences, was used to quantify repertoire sharing. Out-of-frame TCRB sequences from naive cells were analyzed to stand in for the pre-selection repertoire. Imported from immuneACCESS, the table was reduced by TCRdb to in-frame sequences with V and J called. These copies leave out some clones; in studies compared against another copy, an unresolved V gene accounts for under half, and the cause of the remainder is not known. Clonal size and the V and J genes are those of that table, whereas D and trimming came from the DNA. This sample has 200,000 to 250,000 clones in its table, and more than 9% of those were observed once. The top ten constitute just under 0.035% of the sample.

Comments on this clone: Its recognized antigen is unknown. Per-base qualities were not stored, and no clone one base away is much larger.

A single peripheral blood draw of about 116 mL on average was collected from each donor into heparinised tubes. A BD FACSAria II was used to sort naive, central memory, regulatory and stem cell-like memory CD4+ T cells with a panel that included CD45RO, CCR7, CD25, CD127, CD95 and CD27. All sorted populations exceeded 95% purity. PBMCs were isolated immediately by Lymphoprep density gradient centrifugation and stained directly without culture. So that batch effects would be minimized, each experiment stained and sorted samples in pairs, pairing one healthy donor with one patient. The sequence was collected from a woman younger than 35 in good health. This chain joins TRBV4-1 to TRBJ1-1; 7 junctional bases match TRBD1. Material for sequencing was naive CD4+ T cells from blood. In the paper's terms, the cell subset or site label means: true naive CD4+ T cells. DNA sequence: TGCGCCAGCAGCCTTGGGAAGGGGGCTGTGAACACTGAAGCTTTCTTT. Its coded protein is CASSLGKGAVNTEAFF.